The clone carrying this T cell receptor beta chain was recorded a few times. The antigen is undetermined. This specimen comes from a study of cytomegalovirus exposure and HLA in healthy donors. Regarding the study as a whole: Across all donors, roughly uniform sequencing depth was an assumption of the presence/absence analyses. Several of the most significant clusters were apparently associated with common viral pathogens in a later analysis. Follow-up analysis later connected one missense variant in DCLRE1C with trimming of TCR beta V- and J-genes.

The PCR made use of 60 Vbeta and 13 Jbeta primers. This table comes from immunoSEQ multiplex PCR, and its TCRdb copy is limited to in-frame clones, with some not included. Of about 130,000 clones in the sample, approximately 87% were seen once. This CDR3 is built from 15 residues. Germline CDR1 LNHNV, CDR2 YYDKDF (reference sequence). V lost 5 bases and J lost 7; bases outside the gene matches: 12. The sequenced sample was PBMCs. This chain uses TRBV15 with TRBJ2-7, with 9 positions matching TRBD1. This sequence originates from a man aged 18 to 29 in good health and CMV-seropositive. This CDR3 is CATSGGTGMGGEQYF. The CDR3 DNA follows: TGTGCCACCAGCGGTGGGACAGGGATGGGGGGGGAGCAGTACTTC.